This T cell receptor (beta chain) was observed in a study of long-term antiretroviral therapy in people with HIV. Sequencing used immunoSEQ v3.0 at survey level. Libraries were prepared by immunoSEQ multiplex PCR; TCRdb keeps only in-frame clonotypes and omits some of them. The sample contains tens of thousands of clones, roughly 84% of which appear only once. Germline lookup yields CDR1 SGHTA and CDR2 FQGNSA. V dropped 5 bases and J dropped 8 bases, with 16 bases sitting between them. CDR3 size: 15 residues. Study-wide results and limits: Before ART, certain clones expanded, and these dominated the repertoire at all time points. Post-ART diversity increased but stayed below transplant donor controls.

This clone showed up just once. The antigen is not known. Donors each had at least one pre-ART PBMC sample and at least two post-ART ones. Roughly 1-10 million cryopreserved PBMC were held in samples before DNA extraction. Material: unsorted PBMCs, obtained 0.6 years after starting antiretroviral therapy. The V call is TRBV7-2, the J call TRBJ1-6; D may be TRBD1 (5 bases). The TCR sequence derives from a man aged 60-69 years with HIV. CDR3 coding DNA: TGTGCCAGCAGCCCGATGGGACGACTATATTCACCCCTCCACTTT. Its translation: CASSPMGRLYSPLHF.